This is a list of T cell receptor beta chains from one sample in a study of blood T cell repertoires in COVID-19. Here immunoSEQ multiplex PCR was the method, and the copy in TCRdb shows in-frame clones only, minus some. The sample yields around 160,000 clones, roughly nine tenths seen once. Source material: peripheral blood. Receptors originate from a man younger than 35 with acute or convalescent COVID-19. CDR3s include the opening cysteine and the closing phenylalanine or tryptophan. A D gene is named only where the DNA matches it firmly. Rows may omit the clone size; those that give it use once, few, many or a size class.

16	TRBD2	TRBV5-1	NA	TRBJ2-1	TGCGCCAGCAGCTTGGAACGACTAGCGCCTTACAATGAGCAGTTCTTC	CASSLERLAPYNEQFF
12	TRBD1	TRBV19	NA	TRBJ1-2	TGTGCCAGTAGTTCAAGGGGGCCGAGCTACACCTTC	CASSSRGPSYTF
15	TRBD2	TRBV19	NA	TRBJ2-1	TGTGCCAGTAGTATCGGGCTAGCGGGTGGCAATGAGCAGTTCTTC	CASSIGLAGGNEQFF
15	TRBD1	TRBV2	once	TRBJ1-1	TGTGCCAGCAGAAACAGGACAGGGCCGGCGACTGAAGCTTTCTTT	CASRNRTGPATEAFF
16	NA	TRBV9	NA	TRBJ1-1	TGTGCCAGCAGCGCCCCCGGTGGGGGGGCGAACACTGAAGCTTTCTTT	CASSAPGGGANTEAFF
13	NA	TRBV30	few	TRBJ1-5	TGTGCCTGGAGTGTAAAAGGGGGTCAGCCCCAGCATTTT	CAWSVKGGQPQHF
14	NA	TRBV2	NA	TRBJ1-5	TGTGCCAGCAGGACCGGGGGACTCAATCAGCCCCAGCATTTT	CASRTGGLNQPQHF
14	TRBD2	TRBV27	few	TRBJ2-1	TGTGCCAGCAGTTCCAGGGAGGGTGACAATGAGCAGTTCTTC	CASSSREGDNEQFF
14	NA	TRBV27	NA	TRBJ1-5	TGTGCCAGCAGTTTATGGGGGGTCAATCAGCCCCAGCATTTT	CASSLWGVNQPQHF
12	TRBD1	TRBV12-3/TRBV12-4	few	TRBJ1-1	TGTGCCAGCAGCCACAGGGGCTGGGAAGCTTTCTTT	CASSHRGWEAFF
16	NA	TRBV6-6	NA	TRBJ1-5	TGTGCCAGCAGTTACTCGAAGGGGGGGAGCAATCAGCCCCAGCATTTT	CASSYSKGGSNQPQHF
15	TRBD2	TRBV10-1	NA	TRBJ2-3	TGCGCCAGCAGTACTAGCGGGGGACGCACAGATACGCAGTATTTT	CASSTSGGRTDTQYF
16	TRBD1	TRBV28	once	TRBJ2-4	TGTGCCAGCACCAACGGACAGGGAAGGGGTTTCGGCATTCAGTACTTC	CASTNGQGRGFGIQYF
14	NA	TRBV25-1	NA	TRBJ2-1	TGTGCCAGCAGTGATTCCCCCGTCCTCAATGAGCAGTTCTTC	CASSDSPVLNEQFF
16	TRBD1	TRBV7-6	NA	TRBJ1-2	TGTGCCAGCAGCCAAGGGTCCAGGGGGCGAGGCTATGGCTACACCTTC	CASSQGSRGRGYGYTF
12	NA	TRBV7-9	NA	TRBJ2-2	TGTGCCAGCAGCCGCGGCCCCGGGGAGCTGTTTTTT	CASSRGPGELFF
16	TRBD1	TRBV19	NA	TRBJ1-3	TGTGCCAGTAGTATTTGGGACAGCCTCTCTGGAAACACCATATATTTT	CASSIWDSLSGNTIYF
13	NA	TRBV14	NA	TRBJ2-1	TGTGCCAGCAGCAATCAGGTGTACAATGAGCAGTTCTTC	CASSNQVYNEQFF
17	TRBD2	TRBV7-7	NA	TRBJ2-2	TGTGCCAGCAGCCCAAGTAGTAGCGGGGGAAACACCGGGGAGCTGTTTTTT	CASSPSSSGGNTGELFF
18	TRBD1	TRBV18	once	TRBJ2-1	TGTGCCAGTGGGGCGTTTCGACAGGGTACCGGCTCCTACAATGAGCAGTTCTTC	CASGAFRQGTGSYNEQFF
13	TRBD1	TRBV29-1	NA	TRBJ1-1	TGCAGCGTTGATGGGACAGCCCTCACTGAAGCTTTCTTT	CSVDGTALTEAFF
14	TRBD1	TRBV6-6	NA	TRBJ1-2	TGTGCCAGCAGTTCCCGGACAGGGGACTATGGCTACACCTTC	CASSSRTGDYGYTF
14	NA	TRBV7-3	once	TRBJ2-3	TGTGCCAGCAGCTTAACGTTCCGTTCAGATACGCAGTATTTT	CASSLTFRSDTQYF
15	TRBD2	TRBV15	NA	TRBJ2-1	TGTGCCACCAGCAGAGATTCCGGGGGGTCAAATGAGCAGTTCTTC	CATSRDSGGSNEQFF
13	NA	TRBV2	NA	TRBJ1-1	TGTGCCAGCAGTCGACAGTTGAACACTGAAGCTTTCTTT	CASSRQLNTEAFF
18	TRBD1	TRBV15	NA	TRBJ1-2	TGTGCCACCAGCAGAGATCCTGGACAGGGTGGGGCTAACTATGGCTACACCTTC	CATSRDPGQGGANYGYTF
17	TRBD1	TRBV5-1	NA	TRBJ1-2	TGCGCCAGCAGCTGGGGGGACAGGGATGGGGTTAACTATGGCTACACCTTC	CASSWGDRDGVNYGYTF
13	NA	TRBV10-2	NA	TRBJ1-4	TGCGCCAGCAGTCCCGGGACATTAGAAAAACTGTTTTTT	CASSPGTLEKLFF
15	NA	TRBV6-5	NA	TRBJ1-1	TGTGCCAGCAGGCCAGGGGCAAGGCCCAACACTGAAGCTTTCTTT	CASRPGARPNTEAFF
15	NA	TRBV18	NA	TRBJ1-1	TGTGCCAGCTCTCGACGGACAGCCTCGAACACTGAAGCTTTCTTT	CASSRRTASNTEAFF
14	NA	TRBV5-1	NA	TRBJ1-5	TGCGCCAGCAGCACGGACCCGGGAGATCAGCCCCAGCATTTT	CASSTDPGDQPQHF
15	TRBD2	TRBV9	NA	TRBJ2-1	TGTGCCAGCAGCGGGAGCGGGGGCGCGAACAATGAGCAGTTCTTC	CASSGSGGANNEQFF
15	NA	TRBV5-1	NA	TRBJ2-6	TGCGCCAGCAGCTTGCAGACAACTGGGGCCAACGTCCTGACTTTC	CASSLQTTGANVLTF